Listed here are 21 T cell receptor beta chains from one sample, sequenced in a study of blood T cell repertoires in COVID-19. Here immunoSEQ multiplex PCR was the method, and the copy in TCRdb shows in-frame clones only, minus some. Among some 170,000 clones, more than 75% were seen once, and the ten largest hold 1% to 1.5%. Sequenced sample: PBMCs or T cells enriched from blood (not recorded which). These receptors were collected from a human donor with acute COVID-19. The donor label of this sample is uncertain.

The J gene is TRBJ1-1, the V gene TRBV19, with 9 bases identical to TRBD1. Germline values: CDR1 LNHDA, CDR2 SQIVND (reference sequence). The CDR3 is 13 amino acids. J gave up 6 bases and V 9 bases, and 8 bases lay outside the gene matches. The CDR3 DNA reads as TGTGCCAGCGGACAGGGGAGGCGAGCTGAAGCTTTCTTT. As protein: CASGQGRRAEAFF.

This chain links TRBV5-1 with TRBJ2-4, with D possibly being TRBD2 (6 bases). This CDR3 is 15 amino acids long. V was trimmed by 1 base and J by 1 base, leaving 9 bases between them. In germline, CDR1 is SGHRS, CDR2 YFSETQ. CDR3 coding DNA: TGCGCCAGCAGCTTGTTGGCGGGGGCCAAAAACATTCAGTACTTC. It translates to CASSLLAGAKNIQYF.

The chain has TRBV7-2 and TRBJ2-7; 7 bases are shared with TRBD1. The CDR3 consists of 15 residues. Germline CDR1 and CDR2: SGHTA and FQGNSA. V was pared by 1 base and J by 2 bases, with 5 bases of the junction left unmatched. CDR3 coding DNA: TGTGCCAGCAGCTTAGACAGGGGTTCCCCCTACGAGCAGTACTTC. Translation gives CASSLDRGSPYEQYF.

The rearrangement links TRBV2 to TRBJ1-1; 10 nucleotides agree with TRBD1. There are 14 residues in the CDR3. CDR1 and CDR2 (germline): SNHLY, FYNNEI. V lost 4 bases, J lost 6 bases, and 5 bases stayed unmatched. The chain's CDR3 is CASSAVTGGPEAFF. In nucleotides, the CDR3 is TGTGCCAGCAGTGCAGTGACAGGGGGCCCTGAAGCTTTCTTT.

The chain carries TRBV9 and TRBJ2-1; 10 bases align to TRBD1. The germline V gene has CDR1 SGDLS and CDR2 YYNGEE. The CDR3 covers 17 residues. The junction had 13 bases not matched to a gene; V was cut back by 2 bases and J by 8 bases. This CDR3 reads CASSVLTPGTGEDEQFF. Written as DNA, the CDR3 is TGTGCCAGCAGCGTCTTAACCCCCGGGACAGGGGAAGATGAGCAGTTCTTC.

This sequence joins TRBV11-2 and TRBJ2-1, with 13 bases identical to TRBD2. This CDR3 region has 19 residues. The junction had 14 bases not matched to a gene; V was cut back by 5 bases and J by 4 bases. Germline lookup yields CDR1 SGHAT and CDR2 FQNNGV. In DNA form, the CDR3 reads TGTGCCAGCAGCCCCCTATGGGGGGGGACTAGCGGGATTTACAATGAGCAGTTCTTC. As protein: CASSPLWGGTSGIYNEQFF.

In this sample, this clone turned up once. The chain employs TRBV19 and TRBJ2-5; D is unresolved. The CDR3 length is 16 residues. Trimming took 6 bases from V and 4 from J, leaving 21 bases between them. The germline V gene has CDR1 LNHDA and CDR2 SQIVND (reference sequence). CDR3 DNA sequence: TGTGCCAGTAGCCAGCTTCTCCGGTCCAGCGCAGAGACCCAGTACTTC. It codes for CASSQLLRSSAETQYF.

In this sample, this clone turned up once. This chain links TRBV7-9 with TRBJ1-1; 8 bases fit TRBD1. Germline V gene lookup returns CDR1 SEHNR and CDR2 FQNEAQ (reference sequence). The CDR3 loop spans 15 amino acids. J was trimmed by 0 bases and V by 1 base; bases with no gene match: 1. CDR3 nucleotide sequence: TGTGCCAGCAGCTTAGAGACAGGGGTGAACACTGAAGCTTTCTTT. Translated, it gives CASSLETGVNTEAFF.

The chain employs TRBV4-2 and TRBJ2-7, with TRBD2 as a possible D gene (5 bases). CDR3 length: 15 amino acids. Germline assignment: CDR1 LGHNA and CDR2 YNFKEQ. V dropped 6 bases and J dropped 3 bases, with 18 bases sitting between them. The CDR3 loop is CASRQYRGSLYEQYF. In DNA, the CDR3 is TGTGCCAGCAGACAATACCGAGGGTCCCTCTACGAGCAGTACTTC.

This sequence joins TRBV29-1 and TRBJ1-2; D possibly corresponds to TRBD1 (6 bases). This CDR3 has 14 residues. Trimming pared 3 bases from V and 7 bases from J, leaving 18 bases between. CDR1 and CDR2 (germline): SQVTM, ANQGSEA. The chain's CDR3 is CSVDSQQGSSGYTF. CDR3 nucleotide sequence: TGCAGCGTTGATTCCCAACAGGGTAGTTCTGGCTACACCTTC.

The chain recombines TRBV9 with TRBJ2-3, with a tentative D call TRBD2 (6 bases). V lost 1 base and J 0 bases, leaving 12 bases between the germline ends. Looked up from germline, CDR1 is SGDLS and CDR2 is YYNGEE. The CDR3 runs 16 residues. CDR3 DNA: TGTGCCAGCAGCGTACTGGCGGGGCCTAGCACAGATACGCAGTATTTT. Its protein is CASSVLAGPSTDTQYF. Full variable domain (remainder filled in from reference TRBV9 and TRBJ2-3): DSGVTQTPKHLITATGQRVTLRCSPRSGDLSVYWYQQSLDQGLQFLIQYYNGEERAKGNILERFSAQQFPDLHSELNLSSLELGDSALYFCASSVLAGPSTDTQYFGPGTRLTVL.

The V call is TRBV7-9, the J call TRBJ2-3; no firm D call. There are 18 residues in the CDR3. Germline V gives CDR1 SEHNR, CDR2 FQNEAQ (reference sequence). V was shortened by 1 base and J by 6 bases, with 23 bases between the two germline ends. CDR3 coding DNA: TGTGCCAGCAGCTTAGTTTCCCTCCGCCTAGGCTTAAGGGATACGCAGTATTTT. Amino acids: CASSLVSLRLGLRDTQYF.

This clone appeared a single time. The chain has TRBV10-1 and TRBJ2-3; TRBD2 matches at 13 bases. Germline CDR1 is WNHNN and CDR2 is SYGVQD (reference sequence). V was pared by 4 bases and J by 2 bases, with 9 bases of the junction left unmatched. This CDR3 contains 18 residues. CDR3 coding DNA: TGCGCCAGCAGTGGCCCCGGACTAGCGGGGGAAGACACAGATACGCAGTATTTT. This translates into CASSGPGLAGEDTDTQYF.

The CDR3 protein is CASSLAQGTSNYGYTF. Here the CDR3 DNA reads TGTGCCAGCAGCTTAGCGCAGGGGACGAGTAACTATGGCTACACCTTC. This chain links TRBV7-9 with TRBJ1-2; D perhaps matches TRBD1 (6 bases). V lost 0 bases and J 1 base, leaving 12 bases between the germline ends. From germline, CDR1 is SEHNR and CDR2 FQNEAQ (reference sequence). The CDR3 spans 16 residues.

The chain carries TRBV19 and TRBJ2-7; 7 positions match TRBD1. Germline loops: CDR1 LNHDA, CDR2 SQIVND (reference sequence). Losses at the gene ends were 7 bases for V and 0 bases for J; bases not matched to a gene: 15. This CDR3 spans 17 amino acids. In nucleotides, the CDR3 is TGTGCCAGTAAAGGTTGGGACAGCACCAAAAGCTCCTACGAGCAGTACTTC. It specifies CASKGWDSTKSSYEQYF. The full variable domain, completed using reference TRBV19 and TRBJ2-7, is DGGITQSPKYLFRKEGQNVTLSCEQNLNHDAMYWYRQDPGQGLRLIYYSQIVNDFQKGDIAEGYSVSREKKESFPLTVTSAQKNPTAFYLCASKGWDSTKSSYEQYFGPGTRLTVT.

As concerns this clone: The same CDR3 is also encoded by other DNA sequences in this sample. The CDR3 nucleotides read TGTGCCAGCAGCCCACAGGGGGGCTACGAGCAGTACTTC. Its protein is CASSPQGGYEQYF. V usage is TRBV7-2 and J usage is TRBJ2-7; TRBD1 matches 8 bases. The V gene's germline CDR1 is SGHTA and CDR2 FQGNSA. The CDR3 has 13 amino acids. Unmatched junction bases numbered 3, after V lost 5 bases and J lost 3 bases.

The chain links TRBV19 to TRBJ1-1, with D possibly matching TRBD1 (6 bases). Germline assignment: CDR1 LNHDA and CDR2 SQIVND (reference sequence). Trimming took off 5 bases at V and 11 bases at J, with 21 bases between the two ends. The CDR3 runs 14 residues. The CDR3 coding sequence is TGTGCCAGTAGTGCCGTAACAGGGAAGGGAGAGGCTTTCTTT. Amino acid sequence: CASSAVTGKGEAFF.

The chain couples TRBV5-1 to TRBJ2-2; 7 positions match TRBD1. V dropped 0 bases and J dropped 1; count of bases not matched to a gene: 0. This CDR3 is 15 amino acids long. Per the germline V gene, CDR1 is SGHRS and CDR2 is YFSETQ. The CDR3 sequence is CASSLGDRNTGELFF. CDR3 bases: TGCGCCAGCAGCTTGGGGGACAGGAACACCGGGGAGCTGTTTTTT.

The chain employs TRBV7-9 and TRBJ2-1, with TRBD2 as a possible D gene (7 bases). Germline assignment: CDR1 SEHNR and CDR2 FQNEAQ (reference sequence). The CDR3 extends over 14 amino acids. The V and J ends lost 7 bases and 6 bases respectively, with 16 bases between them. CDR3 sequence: CASIPWGGANEQFF. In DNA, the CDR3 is TGTGCCAGCATCCCTTGGGGGGGGGCCAATGAGCAGTTCTTC. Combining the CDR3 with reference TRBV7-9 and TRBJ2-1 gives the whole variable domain DTGVSQNPRHKITKRGQNVTFRCDPISEHNRLYWYRQTLGQGPEFLTYFQNEAQLEKSRLLSDRFSAERPKGSFSTLEIQRTEQGDSAMYLCASIPWGGANEQFFGPGTRLTVL.

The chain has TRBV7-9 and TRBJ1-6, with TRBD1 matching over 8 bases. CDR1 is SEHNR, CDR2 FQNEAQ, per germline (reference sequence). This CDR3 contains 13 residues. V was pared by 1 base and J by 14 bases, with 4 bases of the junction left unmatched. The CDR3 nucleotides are TGTGCCAGCAGCTTAGGGGACAGGCCGGCCCTCCACTTT. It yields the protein CASSLGDRPALHF.

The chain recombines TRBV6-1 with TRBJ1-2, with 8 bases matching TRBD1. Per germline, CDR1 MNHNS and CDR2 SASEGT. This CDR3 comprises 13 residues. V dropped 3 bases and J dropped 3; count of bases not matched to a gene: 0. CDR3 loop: CASSEGQDYGYTF. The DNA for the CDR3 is TGTGCCAGCAGTGAGGGACAGGACTATGGCTACACCTTC.